This T cell receptor (beta chain) derives from a study of blood T cell repertoires in COVID-19. Background on the study: Spain, Italy and the United States supplied samples that represented acute and convalescent COVID-19. From T cells, B-cell-depleted T cells, or PBMCs came the material, which was cDNA or gDNA.

Authors' methods: How many nucleated cells were present was estimated from reference gene primer amplification. The protocol was immunoSEQ multiplex PCR, while the TCRdb copy is restricted to in-frame clones and leaves out a portion. D and trimming were read from the DNA, whereas the V and J calls and clone size are those reported in that table. The table has over 250,000 clones, roughly 85% seen once. A remark on this clone: The same CDR3 also results from other DNA sequences found in this sample.

The CDR3 sequence is 13 residues long. In germline, CDR1 is MNHEY, CDR2 SVGAGI. Trimming removed 5 bases from V and 4 bases from J, with 9 bases in between. Sequencing was carried out using peripheral blood. The chain is built from TRBV6-5 and TRBJ1-5; D perhaps matches TRBD1 (5 bases). This clonotype was sampled from a woman between 65 and 79 years old with acute or convalescent COVID-19. CDR3 coding DNA: TGTGCCAGCAGTCTCGACAGTAATCAGCCCCAGCATTTT. Protein sequence: CASSLDSNQPQHF.